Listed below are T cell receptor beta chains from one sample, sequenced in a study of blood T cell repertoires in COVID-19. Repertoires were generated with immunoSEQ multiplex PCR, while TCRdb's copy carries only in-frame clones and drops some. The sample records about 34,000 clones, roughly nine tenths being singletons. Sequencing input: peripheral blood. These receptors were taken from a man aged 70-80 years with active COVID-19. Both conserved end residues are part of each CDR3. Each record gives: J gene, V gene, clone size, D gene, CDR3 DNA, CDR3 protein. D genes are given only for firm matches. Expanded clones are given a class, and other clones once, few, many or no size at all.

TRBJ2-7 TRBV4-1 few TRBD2 TGCGCCAGCAGCCCCAGCGGGACCTACGAGCAGTACTTC CASSPSGTYEQYF
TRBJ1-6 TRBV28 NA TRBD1 TGTGCCAGTATCCGGGACAGCGGTAATTCACCCCTCCACTTT CASIRDSGNSPLHF
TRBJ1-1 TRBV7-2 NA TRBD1 TGTGCCAGCAGCTTAGTGACAGGGCTTGGAGCTTTCTTT CASSLVTGLGAFF
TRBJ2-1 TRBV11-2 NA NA TGTGCCAGCAGCTTCCCCCTGGGCAGGGGGTCGCGGGGTGAGCAGTTCTTC CASSFPLGRGSRGEQFF
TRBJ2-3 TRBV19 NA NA TGTGCCAGTAATACTAAGGGAATCAGGGCAGATACGCAGTATTTT CASNTKGIRADTQYF
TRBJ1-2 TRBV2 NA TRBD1 TGTGCCAGCAGGGTAACAGGGGGCGACTATGGCTACACCTTC CASRVTGGDYGYTF
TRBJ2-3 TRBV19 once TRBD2 TGTGCCAGTAGTATAGAGGCGGGAGGCCCCACAGATACGCAGTATTTT CASSIEAGGPTDTQYF
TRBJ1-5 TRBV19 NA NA TGTGCCAGTAGTCCGATGACGGGTAGCAATCAGCCCCAGCATTTT CASSPMTGSNQPQHF
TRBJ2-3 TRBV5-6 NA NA TGTGCCAGCAGCTTGAGGGGGGGGCACACAGATACGCAGTATTTT CASSLRGGHTDTQYF
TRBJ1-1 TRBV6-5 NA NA TGTGCCAGCAGTCGCCGGGGGGGGTGGAACACTGAAGCTTTCTTT CASSRRGGWNTEAFF
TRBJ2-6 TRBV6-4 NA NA TGTGCCAGCAGTCCTAATGGGGCCAACGTCCTGACTTTC CASSPNGANVLTF
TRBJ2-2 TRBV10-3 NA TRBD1 TGTGCCATCAGTCGGGACAGTCTGAACACCGGGGAGCTGTTTTTT CAISRDSLNTGELFF
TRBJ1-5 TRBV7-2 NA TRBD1 TGTGCCAGCAGCTCCGCGACAGGGAAGGGCAATCAGCCCCAGCATTTT CASSSATGKGNQPQHF
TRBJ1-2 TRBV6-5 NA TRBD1 TGTGCCAGCGGAGGGACAGGGAACGGCTACACCTTC CASGGTGNGYTF
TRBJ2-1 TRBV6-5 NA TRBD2 TGTGCCAGCACTGGTGGACTAGCGGGGCCCAATGAGCAGTTCTTC CASTGGLAGPNEQFF
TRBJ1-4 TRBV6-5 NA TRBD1 TGTGCCAGCAGTACCGACAGGGGGCGTGAAAAACTGTTTTTT CASSTDRGREKLFF
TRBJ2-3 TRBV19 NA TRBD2 TGTGCCAGTAGCCCCTTGGGCGCTAGCGGGAGGACAGATACGCAGTATTTT CASSPLGASGRTDTQYF
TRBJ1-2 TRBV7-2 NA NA TGTGCCAGCAGCATTCCCCAGGTTAATGGCTACACCTTC CASSIPQVNGYTF
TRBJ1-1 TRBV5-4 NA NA TGTGCCAGCAGCTTGTTTGGCAGGGATTACACTGAAGCTTTCTTT CASSLFGRDYTEAFF